This T cell receptor (beta chain) was observed in a study of T cell changes during pregnancy in multiple sclerosis. The ends lost 5 bases at V and 4 bases at J; junction bases unmatched: 13. This CDR3 has 16 residues. Germline-derived CDR1 and CDR2 are MGHDK and SYGVNS. Profiling relied on immunoSEQ multiplex PCR, and the TCRdb table lists in-frame clones only, not all of them. The sample lists around 40,000 clones; about 92% were seen once. The specimen was CD4+ T cells from peripheral blood mononuclear cells, collected in the third trimester of pregnancy. The sequence derives from a female donor with multiple sclerosis, enrolled in a pregnancy study. This chain links TRBV25-1 with TRBJ2-5; 7 positions agree with TRBD1. The CDR3 sequence: CASSPYPTGLAETQYF. DNA for the CDR3: TGTGCCAGCAGTCCCTATCCGACAGGGTTAGCAGAGACCCAGTACTTC.